The 4 T cell receptor beta chains listed next were all sequenced from one sample in a study of T cell repertoires in cytomegalovirus infection. TCRdb ran MiXCR on the reads and lists one entry per CDR3 protein. The sample comprises approximately 300,000 distinct CDR3 sequences, 20% to 25% of which are singletons, and about 14% rests with the top ten. For these receptors, no antigen is known. The source was cultured PBMCs, collected from culture after CMV antigen stimulation. Receptor source: a human donor in good health (CMV status not recorded). Some clones in this sample may be carry-over from other donors' samples.

Only a few counts were recorded for this clonotype. The chain has TRBV6-2 or TRBV6-3 and TRBJ2-2, with 7 bases aligning to TRBD1. Unmatched junction bases numbered 8, after V lost 5 bases and J lost 2 bases. Germline values: CDR1 MNHEY, CDR2 SVGEGT. This CDR3 has 16 amino acids. Here the CDR3 reads CASSNPQGSNTGELFF. The CDR3 nucleotides read TGTGCCAGCAGTAACCCACAGGGGTCAAACACCGGGGAGCTGTTTTTT.

The rearrangement links TRBV9 to TRBJ2-5; D may be TRBD1 or TRBD2 (5 bases each). V was shortened by 0 bases and J by 2 bases, with 11 bases between the two germline ends. There are 15 residues in the CDR3. CDR1 and CDR2 (germline): SGDLS, YYNGEE. The CDR3 spells CASSVAGGEQETQYF. CDR3 bases: TGTGCCAGCAGCGTAGCTGGGGGAGAGCAAGAGACCCAGTACTTC.

This sequence joins TRBV12-3 or TRBV12-4 and TRBJ2-1; the match to TRBD1 covers 7 bases. The CDR3 extends over 15 amino acids. V shed 6 bases, J shed 6 bases, and the junction held 11 bases outside the gene matches. The CDR3 region is CASRSTGERGNEQFF. CDR3 sequence (DNA): TGTGCCAGCAGGTCTACAGGGGAGAGGGGCAATGAGCAGTTCTTC.

The table lists this clonotype with a few counts. The V call is TRBV6-6, the J call TRBJ2-1, with D perhaps matching TRBD2 (6 bases). The germline gives CDR1 MNHNY, CDR2 SVGAGI (reference sequence). Between the trimmed V and J ends, which lost 2 bases and 2 bases, there was a span of 13 bases. The CDR3 is 16 amino acids. The CDR3 is CASSYPRAGPYNEQFF. In DNA form, the CDR3 reads TGTGCCAGCAGTTACCCGAGGGCGGGGCCCTACAATGAGCAGTTCTTC.